Listed below are T cell receptor beta chains from one sample, sequenced in a study of cytomegalovirus exposure and HLA in healthy donors. Assay: immunoSEQ multiplex PCR; the TCRdb copy retains only in-frame clones and omits some. The sample has approximately 150,000 clones, 77% seen once. Source material: PBMCs. The receptors derive from a female donor in good health and CMV-seronegative. Both conserved end residues are part of each CDR3. Each record gives: V gene, clone size, D gene, J gene, CDR3 DNA, CDR3 protein. The D gene is left open where the match is weak. Not all rows give a size; the values are once, few, many and, for expanded clones, a class.

V gene: TRBV7-9; clone size: NA; D gene: TRBD1; J gene: TRBJ1-1; CDR3 DNA: TGTGCCAGCAGCTTAGGAAGACAGGGGGACACTGAAGCTTTCTTT; CDR3 protein: CASSLGRQGDTEAFF
V gene: TRBV27; clone size: NA; D gene: TRBD2; J gene: TRBJ2-1; CDR3 DNA: TGTGCCAGCAGCCCGGGACTAGCGGCCTACAATGAGCAGTTCTTC; CDR3 protein: CASSPGLAAYNEQFF
V gene: TRBV2; clone size: NA; D gene: TRBD2; J gene: TRBJ2-7; CDR3 DNA: TGTGCCAGCAGTGGGGGGACTAGCGGGTTATACGAGCAGTACTTC; CDR3 protein: CASSGGTSGLYEQYF
V gene: TRBV4-2; clone size: NA; D gene: NA; J gene: TRBJ1-1; CDR3 DNA: TGTGCCAGCAGCCAAGTTGGAGGAGTGAACACTGAAGCTTTCTTT; CDR3 protein: CASSQVGGVNTEAFF
V gene: TRBV5-4; clone size: NA; D gene: NA; J gene: TRBJ1-4; CDR3 DNA: TGTGCCAGCAGGGACTTGAATGAAAAGCTGTTTTTT; CDR3 protein: CASRDLNEKLFF
V gene: TRBV11-3; clone size: few; D gene: NA; J gene: TRBJ1-1; CDR3 DNA: TGTGCCAGCAGCTTAGGTTGGAGGGAACGGCACACTGAAGCTTTCTTT; CDR3 protein: CASSLGWRERHTEAFF
V gene: TRBV27; clone size: NA; D gene: TRBD1; J gene: TRBJ1-2; CDR3 DNA: TGTGCCAGCCGAGGGACAGGGGGTAACTATGGCTACACCTTC; CDR3 protein: CASRGTGGNYGYTF
V gene: TRBV10-3; clone size: NA; D gene: NA; J gene: TRBJ2-3; CDR3 DNA: TGTGCCATCAGTGACAACACAGATACGCAGTATTTT; CDR3 protein: CAISDNTDTQYF
V gene: TRBV13; clone size: few; D gene: TRBD1; J gene: TRBJ2-7; CDR3 DNA: TGTGCCAGCAGCCTACGGGACAGGGGCCACGAGCAGTACTTC; CDR3 protein: CASSLRDRGHEQYF
V gene: TRBV18; clone size: NA; D gene: TRBD1; J gene: TRBJ2-7; CDR3 DNA: TGTGCCAGCTCACCGACCGGGACAGGGATCTACGAGCAGTACTTC; CDR3 protein: CASSPTGTGIYEQYF
V gene: TRBV28; clone size: NA; D gene: TRBD2; J gene: TRBJ2-3; CDR3 DNA: TGTGCCAGCAGCGAGCGGGGTGCGACAGATACGCAGTATTTT; CDR3 protein: CASSERGATDTQYF
V gene: TRBV7-2; clone size: few; D gene: NA; J gene: TRBJ1-5; CDR3 DNA: TGTGCCAGCAGCATACAGGGAGTTCATGGTCAGCCCCAGCATTTT; CDR3 protein: CASSIQGVHGQPQHF
V gene: TRBV27; clone size: NA; D gene: TRBD1; J gene: TRBJ2-7; CDR3 DNA: TGTGCCAGCAGTCTACGGACAGGATACGAGCAGTACTTC; CDR3 protein: CASSLRTGYEQYF
V gene: TRBV28; clone size: NA; D gene: TRBD1; J gene: TRBJ1-1; CDR3 DNA: TGTGCCAGCGGGGTAGGTAGGGGGCGCGGGAATGCTTTCTTT; CDR3 protein: CASGVGRGRGNAFF
V gene: TRBV27; clone size: NA; D gene: TRBD2; J gene: TRBJ2-2; CDR3 DNA: TGTGCCAGCAGTCCCGAGCGGGGGCAGAACACCGGGGAGCTGTTTTTT; CDR3 protein: CASSPERGQNTGELFF
V gene: TRBV19; clone size: few; D gene: NA; J gene: TRBJ1-1; CDR3 DNA: TGTGCCAGTAGTTGGGGGGGCGCTGAAGCTTTCTTT; CDR3 protein: CASSWGGAEAFF
V gene: TRBV28; clone size: NA; D gene: NA; J gene: TRBJ1-1; CDR3 DNA: TGTGCCAGCAGTTTACACCTTAGGGGGAACACTGAAGCTTTCTTT; CDR3 protein: CASSLHLRGNTEAFF
V gene: TRBV2; clone size: NA; D gene: TRBD2; J gene: TRBJ2-1; CDR3 DNA: TGTGCCAGCAGTGAATGGTCTAGCGGGTTATACAATGAGCAGTTCTTC; CDR3 protein: CASSEWSSGLYNEQFF
V gene: TRBV2; clone size: NA; D gene: NA; J gene: TRBJ1-2; CDR3 DNA: TGTGCCAGCAGTGAAACGAGCGGGGGCTACACCTTC; CDR3 protein: CASSETSGGYTF
V gene: TRBV19; clone size: NA; D gene: TRBD2; J gene: TRBJ2-3; CDR3 DNA: TGTGCCAGTAGTATTCAAGGGACTAGCGGAGTCGGGCCAGATACGCAGTATTTT; CDR3 protein: CASSIQGTSGVGPDTQYF
V gene: TRBV9; clone size: NA; D gene: TRBD2; J gene: TRBJ2-6; CDR3 DNA: TGTGCCAGCAGCCCCCAAGCGGGAGTAAGCCCTGGGGCCAACGTCCTGACTTTC; CDR3 protein: CASSPQAGVSPGANVLTF
V gene: TRBV29-1; clone size: NA; D gene: TRBD2; J gene: TRBJ2-3; CDR3 DNA: TGCAGCGTTGGATGGGGGGTAGCGGGAGGCGGAACAGATACGCAGTATTTT; CDR3 protein: CSVGWGVAGGGTDTQYF
V gene: TRBV7-7; clone size: NA; D gene: TRBD1; J gene: TRBJ2-1; CDR3 DNA: TGTGCTAGCAGCTTAGGGACAGGGCGGGAGCAGTTCTTC; CDR3 protein: CASSLGTGREQFF
V gene: TRBV4-2; clone size: NA; D gene: TRBD1; J gene: TRBJ2-1; CDR3 DNA: TGTGCCAGCAGCCAAAGGACAGGGGAGGGTGAGCAGTTCTTC; CDR3 protein: CASSQRTGEGEQFF
V gene: TRBV7-9; clone size: few; D gene: NA; J gene: TRBJ2-6; CDR3 DNA: TGTGCCAGCAGCTCACAGGGTACTGGGGCCAACGTCCTGACTTTC; CDR3 protein: CASSSQGTGANVLTF
V gene: TRBV27; clone size: NA; D gene: TRBD2; J gene: TRBJ2-1; CDR3 DNA: TGTGCCAGCAGTTTATGGGCAGACGGAACTAGCGGAACATACAATGAGCAGTTCTTC; CDR3 protein: CASSLWADGTSGTYNEQFF
V gene: TRBV27; clone size: NA; D gene: TRBD2; J gene: TRBJ2-3; CDR3 DNA: TGTGCCAGCAGTTTTTCTAGACTAGCTCCGCAGTATTTT; CDR3 protein: CASSFSRLAPQYF
V gene: TRBV7-8; clone size: once; D gene: NA; J gene: TRBJ1-1; CDR3 DNA: TGTGCCAGCAGCTTAGCCCGGGGGAGTGGGAGCACTGAAGCTTTCTTT; CDR3 protein: CASSLARGSGSTEAFF
V gene: TRBV4-1; clone size: NA; D gene: TRBD2; J gene: TRBJ2-7; CDR3 DNA: TGCGCCAGCAGCCAAGTTGCGCGGGGGACTAGCATCTACGAGCAGTACTTC; CDR3 protein: CASSQVARGTSIYEQYF
V gene: TRBV27; clone size: once; D gene: TRBD2; J gene: TRBJ2-5; CDR3 DNA: TGTGCCAGCAGTCCGGGACTAGGTGCCCAAGAGACCCAGTACTTC; CDR3 protein: CASSPGLGAQETQYF
V gene: TRBV5-1; clone size: NA; D gene: NA; J gene: TRBJ1-6; CDR3 DNA: TGCGCCAGCAGCGAACGGACGGGGGGTAATTCACCCCTCCACTTT; CDR3 protein: CASSERTGGNSPLHF
V gene: TRBV9; clone size: NA; D gene: TRBD1; J gene: TRBJ1-1; CDR3 DNA: TGTGCCAGCAGCTTAGGACAGGGGGCTGGTGGGACTGAAGCTTTCTTT; CDR3 protein: CASSLGQGAGGTEAFF
V gene: TRBV19; clone size: few; D gene: TRBD1; J gene: TRBJ1-5; CDR3 DNA: TGTGCCAGTAGCCCTCCGGGACAGGGGGTTTCATTCCTTAATCAGCCCCAGCATTTT; CDR3 protein: CASSPPGQGVSFLNQPQHF
V gene: TRBV19; clone size: NA; D gene: TRBD1; J gene: TRBJ1-2; CDR3 DNA: TGTGCCAGTAGTCCCGGGACAGGGGGCCCTTGTGGCTACACCTTC; CDR3 protein: CASSPGTGGPCGYTF
V gene: TRBV10-3; clone size: once; D gene: NA; J gene: TRBJ2-7; CDR3 DNA: TGTGCCAGTAGGGAGGCCTACGAGCAGTACTTC; CDR3 protein: CASREAYEQYF
V gene: TRBV27; clone size: NA; D gene: NA; J gene: TRBJ1-5; CDR3 DNA: TGTGCCAGCAGTTACCGGGATAGCAATCAGCCCCAGCATTTT; CDR3 protein: CASSYRDSNQPQHF
V gene: TRBV9; clone size: NA; D gene: NA; J gene: TRBJ1-1; CDR3 DNA: TGTGCCAGCAGCGCTTACAGGGAGTGGGGAACTGAAGCTTTCTTT; CDR3 protein: CASSAYREWGTEAFF
V gene: TRBV7-3; clone size: once; D gene: TRBD1; J gene: TRBJ2-2; CDR3 DNA: TGTGCCAGCAGCCTGACAGGGGTGAACACCGGGGAGCTGTTTTTT; CDR3 protein: CASSLTGVNTGELFF
V gene: TRBV10-1; clone size: NA; D gene: NA; J gene: TRBJ2-7; CDR3 DNA: TGCGCCAGCAGTGAGTCCGGGTCTAGCTACGAGCAGTACTTC; CDR3 protein: CASSESGSSYEQYF
V gene: TRBV10-3; clone size: few; D gene: NA; J gene: TRBJ1-2; CDR3 DNA: TGTGCCATCAGTGCCGGGACAAACTATGGCTACACCTTC; CDR3 protein: CAISAGTNYGYTF
V gene: TRBV21-1; clone size: NA; D gene: NA; J gene: TRBJ1-1; CDR3 DNA: TGTGCCAGCAGCACTTACAGGTATCTGAACACTGAAGCTTTCTTT; CDR3 protein: CASSTYRYLNTEAFF
V gene: TRBV6-1; clone size: NA; D gene: NA; J gene: TRBJ1-4; CDR3 DNA: TGTGCCAGCAGTGAAACAGGGTCCGGTGAAAAACTGTTTTTT; CDR3 protein: CASSETGSGEKLFF
V gene: TRBV19; clone size: NA; D gene: TRBD2; J gene: TRBJ2-3; CDR3 DNA: TGTGCCAGTAGTATGGGGGGGACGCGATATTTT; CDR3 protein: CASSMGGTRYF
V gene: TRBV7-3; clone size: NA; D gene: NA; J gene: TRBJ2-2; CDR3 DNA: TGTGCCAGCAGCTTAACACCCGAGGCAGCGGGCACCGGGGAGCTGTTTTTT; CDR3 protein: CASSLTPEAAGTGELFF
V gene: TRBV9; clone size: NA; D gene: NA; J gene: TRBJ1-6; CDR3 DNA: TGTGCCAGCAGCGTAGCGGGGGATTCACCCCTCCACTTT; CDR3 protein: CASSVAGDSPLHF
V gene: TRBV28; clone size: NA; D gene: NA; J gene: TRBJ2-7; CDR3 DNA: TGTGCCAGCAGTGGTGCCCAGGGGGGCTACGAGCAGTACTTC; CDR3 protein: CASSGAQGGYEQYF
V gene: TRBV27; clone size: NA; D gene: TRBD1; J gene: TRBJ1-2; CDR3 DNA: TGTGCCAGCAGTTTACGGTATCGACAGGGTGGTGGCTACACCTTC; CDR3 protein: CASSLRYRQGGGYTF
V gene: TRBV13; clone size: NA; D gene: NA; J gene: TRBJ1-1; CDR3 DNA: TGTGCCAGCAGCGCGTTAGGGGGAAGCACTGAAGCTTTCTTT; CDR3 protein: CASSALGGSTEAFF
V gene: TRBV4-1; clone size: NA; D gene: NA; J gene: TRBJ2-7; CDR3 DNA: TGCGCCAGCAGCCAAGTTAATTTGAAGACGCCTAGGGGATACGAGCAGTACTTC; CDR3 protein: CASSQVNLKTPRGYEQYF
V gene: TRBV2; clone size: NA; D gene: TRBD1; J gene: TRBJ2-7; CDR3 DNA: TGTGCCAGCAGTGTAGACAGGGGGTCCGACTACGAGCAGTACTTC; CDR3 protein: CASSVDRGSDYEQYF